This T cell receptor beta chain was captured in a study of cytomegalovirus exposure and HLA in healthy donors (dated by TCRdb to between 2016 and 2019). Background on the whole study: An earlier analysis of approximately 640 of the donors reported 250 to 350 Gb of sequence data and around 120 million unique TCR beta sequences from about 200 million T cells. Approximately 310 gigabases of sequencing data and around 87 million unique TCR sequences were included in an early release covering several hundred HLA-typed donors. Among the roughly 400 genotyped donors, around 81% belonged to the genetic ancestry cluster associated with self-reported Caucasian donors. The study aimed to test whether cataloging public T cell receptors could reveal signatures of past pathogen exposure. Using immunosequencing, the study profiled T cell repertoires from roughly 650 subjects and related those repertoires to cytomegalovirus serostatus. Besides the first cohort of more than 650 subjects, a separate validation cohort made up of over a hundred different subjects was used. To predict cytomegalovirus infection status, the study combined high-throughput TCR immunosequencing, statistical association of individual TCRs with disease status, and machine learning. A later analysis re-examined previously published TCR beta repertoires from 600 to 700 donors and added high-resolution HLA genotyping to investigate patterns of TCR occurrence. The later analysis used no new phenotypic data to find candidate immune exposures, relying instead on TCR beta sequences and their occurrence across donors. To decide whether each TCR beta V gene segment behaved as functional or pseudogenic, an earlier analysis of 587 of the donors relied on high-throughput TCR beta sequencing. Donor age, sex, ethnicity and CMV serostatus were compiled together with the repertoire data. In a later genetic analysis, genome-wide SNP genotypes for about 65% of the roughly 670 donors were used, and that subset was treated as a discovery cohort. Every repertoire in the discovery cohort had been generated on one and the same sequencing platform. HLA typing covered class I and class II loci at four-digit resolution. The number of donors typed differed by locus, with about 629-630 for A, B, C, DRB1 and DQB1, around 520 for DQA1, 600 to 610 for DPA1, and over 400 for DPB1. Because of strong linkage in the cohort, a few DR-DQ haplotypes were treated as single units for association and clustering. On average, 235,054 unique TCR beta nucleotide sequences were sequenced per donor among fewer than 500 genotyped donors of the cohort, with 15% to 20% of those sequences being non-productive.

This clone turned up a few times. Its antigen target is currently unknown. There are no base qualities to consult, and no much larger clone falls within one base. The protocol used for the library was the immunoSEQ multiplex PCR assay. The multiplex PCR relied on a mix of 60 forward primers for TCR Vbeta segments and 13 reverse primers for TCR Jbeta segments. The CDR3 region of rearranged TCR beta genes was amplified from genomic DNA with a multiplex PCR assay. The amplified TCR beta libraries were sequenced on the Illumina HiSeq System as 87-base-pair reads. The original methods were these. A later analysis counted about 80 million unique TCR beta chains across the 670 or so repertoires, and 10 million to 11 million of these chains were shared by at least two donors. A nearest-neighbor algorithm error-corrected the raw reads and collapsed the reads into unique sequences, merging closely related sequences to remove PCR and sequencing errors. To assign V, D and J gene segments, CDR3 sequences were aligned to IMGT reference sequences. Each retained sequence needed at least a six-nucleotide match to both a V gene segment and a J gene segment. A rearrangement counted as productive if the CDR3 had no stop codons and remained in frame with V and J, and every other rearrangement counted as non-productive. Following IMGT convention, CDR3 was defined as the stretch from the second conserved V-encoded cysteine up to the conserved J-encoded phenylalanine. Sequences without an unambiguous match to a single V gene segment were excluded from the earlier analysis of about 640 of the donors. In an earlier analysis of several hundred of the donors, V segments were called functional above 56.7% productive rearrangements and were called segregating when the between-donor standard deviation exceeded 5%. A statistical classification framework was built for diagnosing cytomegalovirus status from the catalog of TCR beta chain sequences. A later analysis assigned V and J genes by comparing TCR nucleotide sequences with IMGT/GENE-DB human TR gene sequences. The TCRdist pipeline was used in a later analysis to assign CDR3 sequences and most-parsimonious VDJ recombination scenarios. In a later analysis, each TCR beta chain was defined by its CDR3 amino acid sequence together with its V-gene family, and reads without a unique V-gene family were excluded. In a later analysis, 500 to 650 highly shared, low-generation-probability nucleotide sequences were removed to address suspected cross-contamination and a sequencing artifact. For each public chain, a later analysis derived a clonal expansion index from normalized ranks of inferred template counts within each repertoire. In a later analysis, generation probabilities were computed using a VDJ recombination model fitted to out-of-frame rearrangements, and the results were checked against IGoR. In a later analysis, TCR-TCR, TCR-HLA and TCR-CMV co-occurrence was scored with hypergeometric tests, and a repertoire-size bias correction was applied to TCR pairs. To estimate false discovery rates, a later analysis permuted the HLA or CMV assignments 20 times. In a later analysis, co-occurring TCRs were grouped with DBSCAN, and TCRdist sequence similarity was added when clustering was performed within HLA-allele-positive subsets. For co-occurrence clustering, repertoires with fewer than 30,000 or more than 120,000 public chains were excluded, along with 4 to 6 repertoires with anomalous nucleotide sharing. Not all clones reach the TCRdb copy of this immuneACCESS table, which keeps in-frame sequences only. Checked studies attribute under half of the gap to unresolved V genes and leave the rest unexplained. V, J and clone size were drawn from that table, and D and trimming were deduced from the DNA. Across this sample there are 120,000 or so clones, with roughly four fifths seen only once. Approximately 11% of the sample lies in the top ten.

CDR1 and CDR2 (SGHRS, YFSETQ) derive from the germline V gene. The CDR3 holds 13 amino acids from the cysteine to the phenylalanine. The read is trimmed to its CDR3 DNA, 39 bases read in frame from base 1. V and J are truncated by 0 bases and 15 bases respectively, leaving an intervening sequence of 16 bases. The paper's findings and limits, for the study overall: This cohort had only TCR beta chains sequenced, and the lack of alpha or paired-chain data limited which features could be detected. A later genetic analysis reported fewer N-insertions in productive TCRs among donors in an Asian-associated ancestry cluster than the approximately 670-donor mean. An association between a missense DCLRE1C variant and V-gene and J-gene trimming of TCR beta chains was found in a later genetic analysis and replicated in an independent cohort. Because HLA typing was unavailable for some donors at each locus, only the typed subset was used in association tests. Correlated functional status among segregating V segments might be attributable to linkage disequilibrium, but an unknown experimental factor could not be ruled out. A later analysis found that HLA-associated TCR beta chains were more clonally expanded and had lower generation probabilities than equally common non-associated chains. In a later analysis, several top co-occurrence clusters were reported to appear linked to parvovirus B19, influenza, CMV and Epstein-Barr virus. Specific HLA alleles were associated with some 15,000 TCR beta sequences at a false discovery rate of 0.05 in a later analysis. CMV serostatus was the only immune exposure information available for the cohort. In a later analysis, most CMV-associated TCR beta chains were found to appear HLA-restricted, with HLA associations seemingly driven largely by CMV exposure. Strong co-occurrence of HLA alleles, especially DR and DQ, made assigning TCR associations to individual alleles difficult. In a later analysis, TCR association rates were found to vary across HLA loci, with the most associated TCRs seen for DRB1 alleles and the fewest for HLA-C alleles. Sequencing depth was assumed to be roughly uniform across donors in the presence/absence analyses, though that assumption may not hold. In both the original and validation cohorts, the classifier was reported to diagnose cytomegalovirus status with high specificity and sensitivity. Because counts were too low, roughly 18 rarely observed V segments, including chromosome 9 orphons, were left out of the earlier analysis of 587 of the donors. A further reported finding was that TCR beta sequences accurately predicted the HLA-A and HLA-B alleles for most subjects in the first cohort. An earlier analysis of approximately 500 of the donors showed that most TCR beta V segments appeared in productive rearrangements either about 87% or about 30% of the time, which broadly matched IMGT annotations. In vitro tests confirmed that a few of the cytomegalovirus-associated TCR beta chains recognize cytomegalovirus antigens. The sequencing pipeline was judged likely to have produced a cluster of highly shared sequence variants as a technical artifact. While some public TCRs were present in many individuals, most TCR sequences turned up only very rarely across donors. Some IMGT-functional V segments, including TRBV6-2 and TRBV6-3, could not be distinguished by the 87-base-pair reads and were therefore excluded. It was suggested by the authors that the approach could potentially be generalized to other disease states and immunological phenotypes. The study gave a list of 150 to 200 TCR beta chains associated with cytomegalovirus.

The cohort was made up of about 670 healthy bone marrow donors. At the time of sampling, every cohort member was nominally healthy, though immune exposures that went unrecorded were likely present. The donor tested CMV seropositive and was one of the 289 seropositive cohort members. Each donor provided a peripheral blood sample, and peripheral blood mononuclear cells were used for TCR beta sequencing. Genomic DNA extraction from the blood cell samples was performed with the Qiagen DNeasy Blood Extraction Kit. The clonotype was recovered from a male donor in good health and CMV-seropositive. Source material: PBMCs. Recombination connected TRBV5-1 to TRBJ1-5; confidence is insufficient to name the D gene. The CDR3 region has the sequence CASSLGPSGPVHF. The DNA sequence reads TGCGCCAGCAGCTTGGGGCCGAGCGGCCCGGTGCATTTT.